This entry lists 3 T cell receptor beta chains sequenced from one sample in a study of T cell responses to AZD1222 COVID-19 vaccine. Here immunoSEQ multiplex PCR was the method, and the copy in TCRdb shows in-frame clones only, minus some. This table has some 130,000 clones, approximately 92% appearing once. The sequencing here drew on peripheral blood, taken 28 days after the second AZD1222 dose. The receptors originated from an adult who received the AZD1222 COVID-19 vaccine.

This clone appeared a single time. Other DNA sequences in this specimen translate into the identical CDR3. V usage is TRBV12-3 or TRBV12-4 and J usage is TRBJ1-1, with 8 bases matching TRBD1. Germline trimming cut 4 bases from V and 5 bases from J; bases unmatched to any gene: 3. This CDR3 has 13 amino acids. This CDR3 is CASSSTGVTEAFF. Here the CDR3 DNA reads TGTGCCAGCAGTTCGACAGGGGTAACTGAAGCTTTCTTT.

The V gene is TRBV19, the J gene TRBJ2-1; TRBD2 matches at 12 bases. There are 14 residues in the CDR3. Germline lookup yields CDR1 LNHDA and CDR2 SQIVND (reference sequence). With V trimmed by 8 bases and J by 4 bases, 3 bases remained unmatched. CDR3 loop: CASGLAGSYNEQFF. In nucleotides, the CDR3 is TGTGCCAGTGGACTAGCGGGGAGTTACAATGAGCAGTTCTTC.

The rearrangement links TRBV7-9 to TRBJ1-1, with D unresolved. There are 14 residues in the CDR3. V was shortened by 5 bases and J by 7 bases, with 17 bases between the two germline ends. Germline CDR1 SEHNR, CDR2 FQNEAQ (reference sequence). The CDR3 DNA reads as TGTGCCAGCAGCCTCATGGGCCCAACTTTTGAAGCTTTCTTT. It is translated as CASSLMGPTFEAFF.